These 23 T cell receptor beta chains were sequenced from one sample in a study of control samples from healthy donors and cancer patients. Sequencing used immunoSEQ multiplex PCR; TCRdb keeps in-frame clones, though not all of them. The top ten clones hold 9.5% to 10% of a sample with tens of thousands of clones, about 89% of them seen once. The specimen was PBMCs. These receptors came from a woman aged 50 to 65 with colorectal cancer.

The chain employs TRBV19 and TRBJ1-1; no reliable D call. Germline CDR1 LNHDA, CDR2 SQIVND (reference sequence). The CDR3 runs to 13 residues. V lost 6 bases to trimming and J lost 0 bases, with 8 bases between them. The CDR3, as DNA: TGTGCCAGTAGAACCACCCTGAACACTGAAGCTTTCTTT. Amino acids: CASRTTLNTEAFF.

This chain connects TRBV25-1 to TRBJ2-3; the match to TRBD1 covers 7 bases. This CDR3 region has 17 residues. V lost 1 base, J lost 3 bases, and 10 bases stayed unmatched. CDR1 is MGHDK and CDR2 is SYGVNS in the germline V gene. The CDR3 here is CASSELVETGTTDTQYF. In nucleotides, the CDR3 is TGTGCCAGCAGTGAATTGGTGGAGACAGGGACGACAGATACGCAGTATTTT.

V is TRBV18 and J is TRBJ2-2, with D perhaps TRBD1 (6 bases). The CDR3 is 16 residues long. V was trimmed by 4 bases and J by 2 bases, leaving 14 bases between them. Germline V lookup: CDR1 KGHSH, CDR2 LQKENI. The CDR3 protein is CASSLTRQENTGELFF. The CDR3 DNA is TGTGCCAGCTCACTCACGAGACAGGAAAACACCGGGGAGCTGTTTTTT.

The chain is built from TRBV27 and TRBJ2-5, with D possibly being TRBD1 or TRBD2 (5 bases each). Germline V lookup: CDR1 MNHEY, CDR2 SMNVEV (reference sequence). The CDR3 totals 12 residues. With 5 bases removed from V and 6 bases from J, the gap between germline ends came to 10 bases. This CDR3 is CASSPEGKTQYF. Written as DNA, the CDR3 is TGTGCCAGCAGTCCCGAGGGGAAGACCCAGTACTTC.

This clone has only a few counts. The chain recombines TRBV6-4 with TRBJ2-1; D possibly corresponds to TRBD1 (7 bases). The germline V gene has CDR1 MRHNA and CDR2 SNTAGT. The CDR3 has 12 residues. Trimming shortened V by 7 bases and J by 10 bases, and 14 bases separated the two germline ends. In nucleotides, the CDR3 is TGTGCCAGCACCGGAGGGGGCGGGGAGCAGTTCTTC. Translating it yields CASTGGGGEQFF.

This clone was found once. This chain connects TRBV4-3 to TRBJ1-2; D remains unclear. CDR3 size: 18 residues. The V gene lost 0 bases and the J gene lost 1 base, with 18 bases spanning the gap. CDR1 is LGHNA and CDR2 is YSLEER in the germline V gene. In DNA form, the CDR3 reads TGCGCCAGCAGCCAAGAGGTAGCGCAGGCCCCCCTTAACTATGGCTACACCTTC. Protein: CASSQEVAQAPLNYGYTF.

The chain has TRBV10-1 and TRBJ2-1; 8 nucleotides match TRBD2. Germline assignment: CDR1 WNHNN and CDR2 SYGVQD (reference sequence). The CDR3 sequence is 16 residues long. J lost 7 bases, V lost 3 bases, and 11 bases had no gene match. CDR3 protein: CASSEGGGGLGNEQFF. The CDR3 nucleotides read TGCGCCAGCAGTGAAGGTGGCGGGGGGCTCGGGAATGAGCAGTTCTTC.

The chain couples TRBV5-1 to TRBJ2-1, with TRBD2 identical over 10 bases. Germline V gives CDR1 SGHRS, CDR2 YFSETQ. This CDR3 has 17 residues. V was clipped by 3 bases and J by 3 bases; unmatched bases: 9. The CDR3 DNA sequence: TGCGCCAGCAGCTCCGGACTAGCGGAAACACTCTACAATGAGCAGTTCTTC. As protein: CASSSGLAETLYNEQFF.

J is TRBJ1-4 and V is TRBV6-5, with D possibly being TRBD1 (6 bases). The CDR3 loop spans 15 amino acids. CDR1 is MNHEY, CDR2 SVGAGI, per germline. Trimming pared 5 bases from V and 1 base from J, leaving 11 bases between. CDR3 amino acids: CASSRTDVTNEKLFF. The CDR3 DNA reads TGTGCCAGCAGTAGGACAGATGTAACTAATGAAAAACTGTTTTTT.

This clone was recorded only once. The V call is TRBV6-5, the J call TRBJ1-5, with D maybe TRBD1 (5 bases). The CDR3 is made up of 14 amino acids. CDR1 and CDR2 from the germline V gene are MNHEY and SVGAGI. V was trimmed by 8 bases and J by 2 bases, leaving 13 bases between them. CDR3 bases: TGTGCCAGCCGTCGGGAAGGGGGCAATCAGCCCCAGCATTTT. Its translation is CASRREGGNQPQHF.

V and J are TRBV3-1 (or the pseudogene TRBV3-2) and TRBJ1-2; TRBD1 aligns across 7 bases. Germline V gene lookup returns CDR1 LGHDT and CDR2 YNNKEL (reference sequence). The ends lost 3 bases at V and 7 bases at J; junction bases unmatched: 5. The CDR3 length is 13 residues. The CDR3 spells CASSQGQKVGYTF. Written as DNA, the CDR3 is TGTGCCAGCAGCCAGGGACAGAAGGTTGGCTACACCTTC.

This CDR3 is CASSPPQAGEETQYF. DNA of the CDR3: TGTGCCAGCAGCCCCCCCCAGGCAGGGGAAGAGACCCAGTACTTC. The rearrangement joins TRBV3-1 (or the pseudogene TRBV3-2) to TRBJ2-5, with D possibly being TRBD1 (6 bases). Germline V lookup: CDR1 LGHDT, CDR2 YNNKEL (reference sequence). The CDR3 is made up of 15 amino acids. V dropped 4 bases and J dropped 3 bases, with 15 bases sitting between them.

The rearrangement uses TRBV7-8 and TRBJ1-5, with a possible D match to TRBD1 (5 bases). V was cut by 0 bases and J by 0 bases, with 15 bases left in between. The CDR3 length is 18 residues. Per germline, CDR1 SGHVS and CDR2 FQNEAQ. The CDR3 nucleotides are TGTGCCAGCAGCTTAGCGGTATTGGGGGGATTTAGCAATCAGCCCCAGCATTTT. It yields the protein CASSLAVLGGFSNQPQHF.

The DNA of the CDR3 is TGTGCCATTAAGCCCGGGTTTTCCCCAAACAATGAGCAGTTCTTC. This codes for CAIKPGFSPNNEQFF. The chain employs TRBV10-3 and TRBJ2-1; no clear D. Looked up from germline, CDR1 is ENHRY and CDR2 is SYGVKD. This CDR3 spans 15 amino acids. The germline V and J ends were trimmed by 9 bases and 5 bases, with 20 bases remaining between them.

Notes on this clone: Other DNA sequences in this sample translate to the same CDR3. The chain recombines TRBV9 with TRBJ1-1; no clear D gene. The germline V gene encodes CDR1 SGDLS and CDR2 YYNGEE. The CDR3 sequence is 14 residues long. Trimming removed 0 bases at V and 4 bases at J, with 10 bases between. The CDR3 protein is CASSVEGGSTEAFF. CDR3 nucleotides: TGTGCCAGCAGCGTAGAGGGAGGGTCCACTGAAGCTTTCTTT.

The chain carries TRBV2 and TRBJ2-1; the match to TRBD1 covers 10 bases. CDR3 size: 16 residues. Germline V CDR1 and CDR2: SNHLY, FYNNEI. Unmatched junction bases numbered 4, after V lost 4 bases and J lost 1 base. The CDR3 spells CASSGKGQGSYNEQFF. The CDR3 DNA reads as TGTGCCAGCAGTGGAAAGGGACAGGGGTCCTACAATGAGCAGTTCTTC.

This clone was seen a single time. As DNA, the CDR3 is TGCAGCGTTGAAGATCTTAGGTTCGGGGGGATGAACACTGAAGCTTTCTTT. As protein: CSVEDLRFGGMNTEAFF. The chain has TRBV29-1 and TRBJ1-1; TRBD1 is a possible D gene (5 bases). The CDR3 runs to 17 residues. Looked up from germline, CDR1 is SQVTM and CDR2 is ANQGSEA. V lost 0 bases, J lost 0 bases, and 17 bases lay in between.

This clone has only one observation. In nucleotides, the CDR3 is TGCAGCGTCAGGGATAGCAATCAGCCCCAGCATTTT. This sequence encodes CSVRDSNQPQHF. The chain is built from TRBV29-1 and TRBJ1-5, with a weak D call TRBD1 (5 bases). The CDR3 covers 12 residues. Germline V gives CDR1 SQVTM, CDR2 ANQGSEA. V shed 6 bases and J shed 0 bases, with 6 bases lying between them. The entire variable domain, with the rest obtained from reference TRBV29-1 and TRBJ1-5, is as follows: SAVISQKPSRDICQRGTSLTIQCQVDSQVTMMFWYRQQPGQSLTLIATANQGSEATYESGFVIDKFPISRPNLTFSTLTVSNMSPEDSSIYLCSVRDSNQPQHFGDGTRLSIL.

The CDR3, as DNA: TGTGCCACCAGTGGGACCAGGGACACAGATACGCAGTATTTT. Protein: CATSGTRDTDTQYF. The V and J genes are TRBV24-1 and TRBJ2-3, with a tentative D call TRBD1 (5 bases). The CDR3 is 14 residues long. Germline V CDR1 and CDR2: KGHDR, SFDVKD. V was trimmed by 5 bases and J by 2 bases, leaving 10 bases between them.

This rearrangement joins TRBV30 to TRBJ2-5; 7 bases match TRBD1. Germline V lookup: CDR1 GTSNPN, CDR2 SVGIG (reference sequence). The CDR3 is 13 amino acids. J lost 5 bases, V lost 5 bases, and 8 bases had no gene match. CDR3 amino acids: CAWARQGSETQYF. In nucleotides, the CDR3 is TGTGCCTGGGCTCGACAGGGATCGGAGACCCAGTACTTC. The whole variable domain, filled in from reference TRBV30 and TRBJ2-5, reads SQTIHQWPATLVQPVGSPLSLECTVEGTSNPNLYWYRQAAGRGLQLLFYSVGIGQISSEVPQNLSASRPQDRQFILSSKKLLLSDSGFYLCAWARQGSETQYFGPGTRLLVL.

Only a few counts were recorded for this clone. The chain joins TRBV3-1 (or the pseudogene TRBV3-2) to TRBJ1-2; D is unclear. The germline V gene has CDR1 LGHDT and CDR2 YNNKEL (reference sequence). This CDR3 spans 14 amino acids. Trimming removed 4 bases at V and 6 bases at J, with 15 bases between. CDR3 DNA sequence: TGTGCCAGCAGCCCCGCATCGGCGCCCAATGGCTACACCTTC. This encodes CASSPASAPNGYTF.

This clone was picked up one time. The rearrangement joins TRBV7-2 to TRBJ2-5; D gene uncertain. Looked up from germline, CDR1 is SGHTA and CDR2 is FQGNSA. V was trimmed by 5 bases and J by 0 bases, leaving 4 bases between them. This CDR3 region has 12 residues. In nucleotides, the CDR3 is TGTGCCAGCAGCACGTACCAAGAGACCCAGTACTTC. It translates to CASSTYQETQYF.

The chain couples TRBV4-1 to TRBJ1-6, with a possible D match to TRBD1 (5 bases). Germline assignment: CDR1 MGHRA and CDR2 YSYEKL. Trimming shortened V by 0 bases and J by 6 bases, and 9 bases separated the two germline ends. The CDR3 covers 15 residues. CDR3 sequence reads: CASSQEGPGNSPLHF. The CDR3 DNA sequence: TGCGCCAGCAGCCAAGAGGGGCCGGGTAATTCACCCCTCCACTTT.